This T cell receptor beta chain was profiled in a study of T cells in women clearing cervical HPV infection. With regard to this clone: The read finishes 3 residues shy of the CDR3 end, and the germline J gene is used to complete it.

The V gene lost 4 bases and the J gene lost 2 bases, with 18 bases spanning the gap. Germline assignment: CDR1 LNHDA and CDR2 SQIVND (reference sequence). The CDR3 sequence is 17 residues long. The data were produced by immunoSEQ multiplex PCR, yet TCRdb's version contains in-frame clones alone and is incomplete. Reported are 30,000 to 45,000 clones; the ten largest clones contain less than 2%. This clonotype originated in a woman between 18 and 69 years old with a cervical HPV16 infection that either progressed to CIN3+ or cleared (not recorded which). The rearrangement joins TRBV19 to TRBJ1-5, with D perhaps matching TRBD1 (6 bases). Sequences were obtained from blood buffy coat. CDR3 amino acids: CASSTVQGSTGNQPQHF. CDR3 DNA, as far as it was read: TGTGCCAGTAGTACTGTACAGGGTTCTACGGGCAATCAGCCC.